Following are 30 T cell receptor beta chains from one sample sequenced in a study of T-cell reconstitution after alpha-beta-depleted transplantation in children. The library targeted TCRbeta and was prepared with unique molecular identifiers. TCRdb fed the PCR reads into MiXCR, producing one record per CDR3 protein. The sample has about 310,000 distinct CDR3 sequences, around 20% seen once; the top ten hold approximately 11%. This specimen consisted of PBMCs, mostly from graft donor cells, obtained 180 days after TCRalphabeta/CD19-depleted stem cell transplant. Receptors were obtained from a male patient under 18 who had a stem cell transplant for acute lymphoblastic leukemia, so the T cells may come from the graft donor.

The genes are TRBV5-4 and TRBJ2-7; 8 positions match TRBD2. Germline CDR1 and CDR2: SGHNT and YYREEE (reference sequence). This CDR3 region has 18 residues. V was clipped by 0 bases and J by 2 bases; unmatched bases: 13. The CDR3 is CASSLEGQQRERAYEQYF. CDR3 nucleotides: TGTGCCAGCAGCTTGGAGGGACAACAGCGGGAGCGGGCCTACGAGCAGTACTTC.

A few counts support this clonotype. CDR3 protein: CASREGGFNGYTF. CDR3 nucleotides: TGTGCCAGCCGTGAAGGGGGCTTCAATGGCTACACCTTC. The chain links TRBV3-1 to TRBJ1-2, with TRBD1 matching 7 bases. The CDR3 extends over 13 amino acids. Germline V gene lookup returns CDR1 LGHDT and CDR2 YNNKEL (reference sequence). V trimming: 8 bases; J trimming: 6 bases; junction bases outside the gene matches: 9.

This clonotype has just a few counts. CDR3 sequence: CASSSTVSPLHF. The CDR3 DNA reads as TGTGCCAGCAGCTCAACGGTGTCACCCCTCCACTTT. This chain joins TRBV7-9 and TRBJ1-6; D is unresolved. CDR1 is SEHNR and CDR2 is FQNEAQ in the germline V gene (reference sequence). Trimming stripped 4 bases from V and 10 bases from J, with 8 bases between. The CDR3 spans 12 residues.

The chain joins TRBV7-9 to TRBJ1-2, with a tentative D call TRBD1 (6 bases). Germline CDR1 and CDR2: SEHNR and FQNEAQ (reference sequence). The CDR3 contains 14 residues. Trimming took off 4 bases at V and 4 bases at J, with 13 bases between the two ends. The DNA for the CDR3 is TGTGCCAGCAGCTCCCGTGGAGGGGGCTATGGCTACACCTTC. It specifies CASSSRGGGYGYTF.

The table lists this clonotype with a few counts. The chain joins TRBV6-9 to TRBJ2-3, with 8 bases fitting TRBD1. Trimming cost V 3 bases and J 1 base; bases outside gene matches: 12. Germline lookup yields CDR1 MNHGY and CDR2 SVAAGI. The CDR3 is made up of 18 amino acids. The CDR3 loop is CASSYQPPGGKGTDTQYF. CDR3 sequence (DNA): TGTGCCAGCAGTTACCAACCCCCAGGGGGCAAAGGCACAGATACGCAGTATTTT.

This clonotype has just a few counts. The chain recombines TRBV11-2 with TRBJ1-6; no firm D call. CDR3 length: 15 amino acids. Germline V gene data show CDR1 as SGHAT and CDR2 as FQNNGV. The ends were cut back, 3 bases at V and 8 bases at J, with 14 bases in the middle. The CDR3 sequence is CASSFGSVLDSPLHF. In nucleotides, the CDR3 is TGTGCCAGCAGCTTCGGGTCTGTTTTGGATTCACCCCTCCACTTT.

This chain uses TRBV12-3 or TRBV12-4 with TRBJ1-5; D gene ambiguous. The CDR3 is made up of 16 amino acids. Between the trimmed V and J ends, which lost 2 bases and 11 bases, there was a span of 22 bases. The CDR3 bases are TGTGCCAGCAGTTTATCTAGCGGGTGGGCGTTCAAGACCCAGCATTTT. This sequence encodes CASSLSSGWAFKTQHF.

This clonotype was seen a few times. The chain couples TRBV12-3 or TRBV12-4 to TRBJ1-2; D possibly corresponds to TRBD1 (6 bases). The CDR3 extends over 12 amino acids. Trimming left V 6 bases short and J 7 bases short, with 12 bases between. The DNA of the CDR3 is TGTGCCAGCAGCCTAGGGGGACCTGGCTACACCTTC. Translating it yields CASSLGGPGYTF.

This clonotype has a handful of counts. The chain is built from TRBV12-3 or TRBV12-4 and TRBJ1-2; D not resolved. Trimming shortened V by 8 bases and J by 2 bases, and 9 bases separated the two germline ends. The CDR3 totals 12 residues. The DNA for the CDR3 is TGTGCCAGCCCAAAAGGCAACTATGGCTACACCTTC. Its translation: CASPKGNYGYTF.

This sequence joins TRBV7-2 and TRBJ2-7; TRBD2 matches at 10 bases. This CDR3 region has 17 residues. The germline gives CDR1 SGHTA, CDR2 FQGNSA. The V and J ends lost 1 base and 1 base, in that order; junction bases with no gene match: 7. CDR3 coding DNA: TGTGCCAGCAGCTTAGGGGGGAGACTAGCGGGTTCCTACGAGCAGTACTTC. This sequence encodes CASSLGGRLAGSYEQYF.

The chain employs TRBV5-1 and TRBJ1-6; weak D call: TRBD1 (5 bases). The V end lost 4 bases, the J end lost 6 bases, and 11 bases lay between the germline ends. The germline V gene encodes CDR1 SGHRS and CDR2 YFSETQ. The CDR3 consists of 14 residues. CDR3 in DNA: TGCGCCAGCAGCCCGCGGGACGCTAATTCACCCCTCCACTTT. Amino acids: CASSPRDANSPLHF. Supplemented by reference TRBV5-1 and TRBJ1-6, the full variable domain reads KAGVTQTPRYLIKTRGQQVTLSCSPISGHRSVSWYQQTPGQGLQFLFEYFSETQRNKGNFPGRFSGRQFSNSRSEMNVSTLELGDSALYLCASSPRDANSPLHFGNGTRLTVT.

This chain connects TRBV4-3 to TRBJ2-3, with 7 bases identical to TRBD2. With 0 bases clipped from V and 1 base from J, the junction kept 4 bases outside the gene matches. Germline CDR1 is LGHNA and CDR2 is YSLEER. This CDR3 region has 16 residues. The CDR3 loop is CASSQEGAGRTDTQYF. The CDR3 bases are TGCGCCAGCAGCCAAGAAGGAGCGGGGCGCACAGATACGCAGTATTTT.

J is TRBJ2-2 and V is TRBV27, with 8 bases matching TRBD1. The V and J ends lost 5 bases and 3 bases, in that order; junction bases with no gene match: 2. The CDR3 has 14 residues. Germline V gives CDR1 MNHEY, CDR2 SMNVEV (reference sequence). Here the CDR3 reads CASSRDRHTGELFF. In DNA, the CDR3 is TGTGCCAGCAGTCGGGACAGGCACACCGGGGAGCTGTTTTTT.

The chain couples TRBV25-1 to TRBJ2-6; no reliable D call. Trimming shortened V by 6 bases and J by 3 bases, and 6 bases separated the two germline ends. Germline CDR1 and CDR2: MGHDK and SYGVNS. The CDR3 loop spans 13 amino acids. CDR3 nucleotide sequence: TGTGCCAGCAGAAGGGTTGGGGCCAACGTCCTGACTTTC. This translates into CASRRVGANVLTF.

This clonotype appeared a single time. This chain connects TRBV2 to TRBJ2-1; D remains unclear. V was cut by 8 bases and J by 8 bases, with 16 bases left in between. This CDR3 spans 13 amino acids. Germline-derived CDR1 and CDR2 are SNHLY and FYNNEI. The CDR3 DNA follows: TGTGCCAGCGCCCCCCCCTTCGGGCATGAGCAGTTCTTC. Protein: CASAPPFGHEQFF.

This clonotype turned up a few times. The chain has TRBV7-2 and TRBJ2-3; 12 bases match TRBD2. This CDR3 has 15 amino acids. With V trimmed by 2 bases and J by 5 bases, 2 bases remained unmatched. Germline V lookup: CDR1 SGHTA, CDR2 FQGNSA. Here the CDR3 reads CASSLSGLAGDTQYF. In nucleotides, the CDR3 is TGTGCCAGCAGCTTATCGGGACTAGCGGGAGATACGCAGTATTTT.

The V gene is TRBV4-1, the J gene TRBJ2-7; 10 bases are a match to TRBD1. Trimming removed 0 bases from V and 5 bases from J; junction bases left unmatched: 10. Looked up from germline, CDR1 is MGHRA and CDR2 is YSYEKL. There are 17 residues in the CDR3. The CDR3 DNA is TGCGCCAGCAGCCAAGATCGAGCGGGACAGGGGAGTGACGAGCAGTACTTC. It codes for CASSQDRAGQGSDEQYF.

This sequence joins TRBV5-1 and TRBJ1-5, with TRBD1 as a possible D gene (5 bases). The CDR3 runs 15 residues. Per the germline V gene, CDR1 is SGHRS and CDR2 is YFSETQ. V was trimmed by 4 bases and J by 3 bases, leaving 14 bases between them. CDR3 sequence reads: CASSPRGSHNQPQHF. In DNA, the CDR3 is TGCGCCAGCAGCCCTAGGGGTAGTCACAATCAGCCCCAGCATTTT.

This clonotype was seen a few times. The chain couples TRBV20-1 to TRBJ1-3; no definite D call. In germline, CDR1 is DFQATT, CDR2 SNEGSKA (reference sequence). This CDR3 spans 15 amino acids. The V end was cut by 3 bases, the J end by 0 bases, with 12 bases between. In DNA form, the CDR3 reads TGCAGTGCTAGTTGGGGTTCCCACTCTGGAAACACCATATATTTT. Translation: CSASWGSHSGNTIYF.

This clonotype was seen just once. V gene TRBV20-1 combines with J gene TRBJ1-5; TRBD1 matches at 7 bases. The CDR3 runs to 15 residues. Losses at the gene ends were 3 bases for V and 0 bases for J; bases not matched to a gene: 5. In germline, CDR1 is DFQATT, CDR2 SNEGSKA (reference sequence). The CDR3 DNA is TGCAGTGCTAGGCCCGGACAGGTTAGCAATCAGCCCCAGCATTTT. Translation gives CSARPGQVSNQPQHF.

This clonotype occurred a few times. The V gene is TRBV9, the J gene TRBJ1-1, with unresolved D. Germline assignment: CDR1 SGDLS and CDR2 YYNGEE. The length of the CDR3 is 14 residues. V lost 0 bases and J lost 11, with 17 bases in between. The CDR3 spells CASSVAGLPSRAFF. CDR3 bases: TGTGCCAGCAGCGTAGCTGGACTCCCTTCGCGGGCTTTCTTT.

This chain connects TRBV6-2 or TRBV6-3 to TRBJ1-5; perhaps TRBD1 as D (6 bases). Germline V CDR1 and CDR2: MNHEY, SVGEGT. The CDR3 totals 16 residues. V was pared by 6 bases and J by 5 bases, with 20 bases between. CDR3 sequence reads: CASRNPTGYAYQPQHF. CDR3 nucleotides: TGTGCCAGCAGAAACCCGACAGGATACGCATATCAGCCCCAGCATTTT.

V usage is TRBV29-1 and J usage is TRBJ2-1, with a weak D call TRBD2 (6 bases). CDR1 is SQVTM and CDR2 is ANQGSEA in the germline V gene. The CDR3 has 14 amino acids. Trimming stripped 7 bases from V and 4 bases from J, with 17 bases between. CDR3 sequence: CSAKWRVDYNEQFF. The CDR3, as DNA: TGCAGCGCCAAATGGAGGGTCGATTACAATGAGCAGTTCTTC.

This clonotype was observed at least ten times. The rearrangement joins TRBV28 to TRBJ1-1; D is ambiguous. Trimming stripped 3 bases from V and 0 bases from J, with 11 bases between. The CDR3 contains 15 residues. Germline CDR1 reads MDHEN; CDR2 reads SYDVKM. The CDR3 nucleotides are TGTGCCAGCAGTTTTAGGTACAGACTGAACACTGAAGCTTTCTTT. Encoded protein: CASSFRYRLNTEAFF.

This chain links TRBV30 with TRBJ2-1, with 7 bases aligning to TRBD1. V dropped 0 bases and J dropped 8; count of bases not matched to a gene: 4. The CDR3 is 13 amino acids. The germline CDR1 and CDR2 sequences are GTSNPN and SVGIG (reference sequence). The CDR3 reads CAWSVQGWDEQFF. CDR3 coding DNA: TGTGCCTGGAGTGTACAGGGGTGGGATGAGCAGTTCTTC.

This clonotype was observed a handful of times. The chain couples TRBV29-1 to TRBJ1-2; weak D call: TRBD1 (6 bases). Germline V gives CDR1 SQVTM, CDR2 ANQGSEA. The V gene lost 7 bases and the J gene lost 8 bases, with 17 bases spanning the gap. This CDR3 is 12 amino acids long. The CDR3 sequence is CSAEWGAIGYTF. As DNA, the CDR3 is TGCAGCGCTGAGTGGGGGGCTATCGGCTACACCTTC.

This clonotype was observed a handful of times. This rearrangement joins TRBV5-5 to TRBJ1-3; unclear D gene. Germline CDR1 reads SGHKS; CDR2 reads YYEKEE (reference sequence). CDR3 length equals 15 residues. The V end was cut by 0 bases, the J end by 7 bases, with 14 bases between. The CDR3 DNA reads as TGTGCCAGCAGCTTGGGTGAGGTTCTGGTGAACACCATATATTTT. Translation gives CASSLGEVLVNTIYF.

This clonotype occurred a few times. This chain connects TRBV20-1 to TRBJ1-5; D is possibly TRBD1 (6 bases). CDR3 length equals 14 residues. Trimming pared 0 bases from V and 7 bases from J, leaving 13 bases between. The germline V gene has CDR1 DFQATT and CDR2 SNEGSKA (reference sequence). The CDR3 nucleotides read TGCAGTGCTAGAGATGGTACAGGGAACCAGCCCCAGCATTTT. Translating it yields CSARDGTGNQPQHF.

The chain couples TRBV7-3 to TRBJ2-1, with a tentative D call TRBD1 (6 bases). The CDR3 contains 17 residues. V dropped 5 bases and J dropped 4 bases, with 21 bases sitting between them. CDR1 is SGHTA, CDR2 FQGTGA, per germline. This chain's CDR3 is CASSPSPSSTGYNEQFF. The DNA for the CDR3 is TGTGCCAGCAGCCCCTCCCCCAGCTCGACAGGATACAATGAGCAGTTCTTC.

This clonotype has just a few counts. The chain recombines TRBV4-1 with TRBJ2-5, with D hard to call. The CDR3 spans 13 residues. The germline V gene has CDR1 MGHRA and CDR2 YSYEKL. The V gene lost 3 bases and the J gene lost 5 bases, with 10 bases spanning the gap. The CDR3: CASSHTGLETQYF. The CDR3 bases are TGCGCCAGCAGCCACACGGGTCTGGAGACCCAGTACTTC.